This entry is about one T cell receptor beta chain. This specimen comes from a study of T cells after posttransplantation cyclophosphamide. This CDR3 spans 16 amino acids. The V gene's germline CDR1 is SQVTM and CDR2 ANQGSEA. After removal of 2 bases from V and 2 bases from J, the junction contained 5 bases not matched to a gene. The protocol was immunoSEQ multiplex PCR, while the TCRdb copy is restricted to in-frame clones and leaves out a portion. The table includes 20,000 or so clones, 85% to 90% detected once. Control samples came 1 year after myeloablative marrow transplants with methotrexate plus calcineurin inhibitor.

J is TRBJ2-3 and V is TRBV29-1, with 12 nucleotides matching TRBD2. This sequence was found in a female patient in her 30s who received an allogeneic stem cell transplant from an unrelated donor, was CMV-positive, and had acute and chronic GVHD. Some T cells may trace back to the graft donor. Source: PBMCs, taken 359 days after allogeneic stem cell transplant with calcineurin inhibitor and methotrexate. The CDR3 DNA is TGCAGCGTTGAACTATGGACTAGCGGGAACACAGATACGCAGTATTTT. It specifies CSVELWTSGNTDTQYF.